This TCR beta chain was observed in a study of control samples from healthy donors and cancer patients. The V gene lost 7 bases and the J gene lost 5 bases, with 11 bases spanning the gap. The CDR3 runs 13 residues. The data were produced by immunoSEQ multiplex PCR, yet TCRdb's version contains in-frame clones alone and is incomplete. The sample records just over 30,000 clones, roughly 94% being singletons. Sequenced material: blood. The chain employs TRBV12-3 or TRBV12-4 and TRBJ1-4, with a possible D match to TRBD1 (6 bases). The sequence was collected from a man between 60 and 75 years old in good health. CDR3 sequence (DNA): TGTGCCAGCAAGACCGGGACAAATGAAAAACTGTTTTTT. Amino acid sequence: CASKTGTNEKLFF.